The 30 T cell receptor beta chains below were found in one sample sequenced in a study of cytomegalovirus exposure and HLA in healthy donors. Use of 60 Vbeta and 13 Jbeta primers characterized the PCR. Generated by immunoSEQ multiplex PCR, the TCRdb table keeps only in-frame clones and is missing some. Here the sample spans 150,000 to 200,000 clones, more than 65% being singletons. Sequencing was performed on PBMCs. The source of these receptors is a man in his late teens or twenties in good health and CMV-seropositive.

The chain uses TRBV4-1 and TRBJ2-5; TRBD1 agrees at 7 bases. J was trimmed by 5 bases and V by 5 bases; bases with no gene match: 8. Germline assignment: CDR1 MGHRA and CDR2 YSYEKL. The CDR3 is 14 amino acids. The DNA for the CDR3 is TGCGCCAGCAGCGCCGGACAGGTTTTGGAGACCCAGTACTTC. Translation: CASSAGQVLETQYF.

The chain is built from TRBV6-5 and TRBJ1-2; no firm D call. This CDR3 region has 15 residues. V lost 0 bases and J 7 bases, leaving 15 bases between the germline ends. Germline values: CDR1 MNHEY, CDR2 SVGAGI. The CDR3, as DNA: TGTGCCAGCAGTTACTCGGCTCTTCACGAGGCTGGCTACACCTTC. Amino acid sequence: CASSYSALHEAGYTF.

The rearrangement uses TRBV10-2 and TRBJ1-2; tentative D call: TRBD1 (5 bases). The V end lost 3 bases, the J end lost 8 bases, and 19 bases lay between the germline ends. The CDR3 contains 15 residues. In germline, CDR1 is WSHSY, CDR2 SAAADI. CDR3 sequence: CASSDPDTFTMGYTF. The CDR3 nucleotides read TGCGCCAGCAGTGATCCGGACACCTTTACAATGGGCTACACCTTC.

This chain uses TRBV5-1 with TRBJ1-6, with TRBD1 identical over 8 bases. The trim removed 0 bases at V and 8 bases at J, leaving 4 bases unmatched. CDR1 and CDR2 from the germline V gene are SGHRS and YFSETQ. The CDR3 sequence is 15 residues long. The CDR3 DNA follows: TGCGCCAGCAGCTTGGCAGGGGGCTGGTATTCACCCCTCCACTTT. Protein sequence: CASSLAGGWYSPLHF.

CDR3 coding DNA: TGCAGCGTTGAAGGGACAGGGTACTACACCTTC. Translating gives CSVEGTGYYTF. The chain links TRBV29-1 to TRBJ1-2, with 8 nucleotides matching TRBD1. V shed 1 base and J 10 bases; nucleotides not matched to a gene: 2. Germline CDR1 and CDR2: SQVTM and ANQGSEA. The CDR3 contains 11 residues.

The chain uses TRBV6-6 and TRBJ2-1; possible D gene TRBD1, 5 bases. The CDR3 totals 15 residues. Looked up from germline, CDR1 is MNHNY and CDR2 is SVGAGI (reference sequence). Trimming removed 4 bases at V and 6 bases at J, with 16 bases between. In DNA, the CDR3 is TGTGCCAGCAGTTTTGGGCAGGGCCCCCTCAATGAGCAGTTCTTC. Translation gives CASSFGQGPLNEQFF.

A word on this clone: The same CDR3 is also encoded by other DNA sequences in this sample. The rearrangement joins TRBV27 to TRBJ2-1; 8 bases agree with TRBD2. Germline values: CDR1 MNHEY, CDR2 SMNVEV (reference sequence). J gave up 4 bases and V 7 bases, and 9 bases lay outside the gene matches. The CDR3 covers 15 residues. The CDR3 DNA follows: TGTGCCAGCATTCCCCGGGAGGGACTTTACAATGAGCAGTTCTTC. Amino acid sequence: CASIPREGLYNEQFF.

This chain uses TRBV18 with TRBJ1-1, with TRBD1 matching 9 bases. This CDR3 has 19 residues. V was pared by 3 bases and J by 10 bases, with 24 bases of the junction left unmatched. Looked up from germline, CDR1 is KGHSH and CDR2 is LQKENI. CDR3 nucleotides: TGTGCCAGCTCACCCGGAATGTTTAGGACAGGGGCCGCTCGGGGGGGAGCTTTCTTT. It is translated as CASSPGMFRTGAARGGAFF.

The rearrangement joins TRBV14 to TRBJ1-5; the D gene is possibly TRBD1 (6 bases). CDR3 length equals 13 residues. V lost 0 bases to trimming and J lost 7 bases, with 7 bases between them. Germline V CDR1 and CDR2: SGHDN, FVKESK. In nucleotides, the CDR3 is TGTGCCAGCAGCCAAGACAGGGGACAGCCCCAGCATTTT. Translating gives CASSQDRGQPQHF.

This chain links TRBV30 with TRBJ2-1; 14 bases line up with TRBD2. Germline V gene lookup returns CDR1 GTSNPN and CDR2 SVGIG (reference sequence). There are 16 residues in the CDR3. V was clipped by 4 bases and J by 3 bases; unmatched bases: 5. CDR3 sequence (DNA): TGTGCCTGGACCGGGACTAGCGGGAGAGTCTACAATGAGCAGTTCTTC. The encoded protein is CAWTGTSGRVYNEQFF.

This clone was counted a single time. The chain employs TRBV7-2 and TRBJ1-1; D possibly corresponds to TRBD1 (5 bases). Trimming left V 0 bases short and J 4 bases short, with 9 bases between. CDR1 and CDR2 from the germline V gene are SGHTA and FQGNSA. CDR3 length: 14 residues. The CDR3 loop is CASSLAMGGTEAFF. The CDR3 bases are TGTGCCAGCAGCTTAGCAATGGGGGGCACTGAAGCTTTCTTT.

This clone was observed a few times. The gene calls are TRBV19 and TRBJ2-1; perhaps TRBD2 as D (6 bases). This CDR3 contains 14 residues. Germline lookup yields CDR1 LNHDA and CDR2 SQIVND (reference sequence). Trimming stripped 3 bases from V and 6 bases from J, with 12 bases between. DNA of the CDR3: TGTGCCAGTAGTATTGGAGGGGTTGGCAATGAGCAGTTCTTC. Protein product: CASSIGGVGNEQFF.

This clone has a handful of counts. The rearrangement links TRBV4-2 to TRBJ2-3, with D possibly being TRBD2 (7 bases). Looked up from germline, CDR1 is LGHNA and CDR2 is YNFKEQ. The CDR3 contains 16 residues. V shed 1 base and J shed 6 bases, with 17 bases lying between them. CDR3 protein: CASSQGTSGGADTQYF. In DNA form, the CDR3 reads TGTGCCAGCAGCCAAGGGACTAGTGGGGGGGCCGATACGCAGTATTTT.

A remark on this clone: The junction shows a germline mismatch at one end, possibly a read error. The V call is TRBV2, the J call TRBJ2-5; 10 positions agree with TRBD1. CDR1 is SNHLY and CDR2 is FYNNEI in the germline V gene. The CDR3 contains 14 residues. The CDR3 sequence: CASSRDRGLETQHF. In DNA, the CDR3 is TGTGCCAGCAGTCGCGACAGGGGGCTGGAGACCCAGCACTTC.

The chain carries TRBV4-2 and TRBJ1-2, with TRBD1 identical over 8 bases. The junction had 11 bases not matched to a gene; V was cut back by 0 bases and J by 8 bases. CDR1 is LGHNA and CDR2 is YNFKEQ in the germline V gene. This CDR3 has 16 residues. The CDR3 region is CASSQETGGPMRGYTF. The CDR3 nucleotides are TGTGCCAGCAGCCAAGAAACAGGGGGGCCCATGAGGGGCTACACCTTC.

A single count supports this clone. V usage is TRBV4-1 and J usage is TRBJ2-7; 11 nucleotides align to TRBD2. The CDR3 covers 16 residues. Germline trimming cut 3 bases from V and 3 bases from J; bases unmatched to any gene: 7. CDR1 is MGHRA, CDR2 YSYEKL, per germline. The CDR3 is CASSQETSGALYEQYF. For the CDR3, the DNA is TGCGCCAGCAGCCAGGAGACTAGCGGGGCCCTCTACGAGCAGTACTTC.

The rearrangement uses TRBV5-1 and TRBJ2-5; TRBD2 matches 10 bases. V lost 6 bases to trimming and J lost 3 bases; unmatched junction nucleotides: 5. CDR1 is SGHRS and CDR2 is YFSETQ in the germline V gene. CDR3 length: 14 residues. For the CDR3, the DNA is TGCGCCAGCACCAAAGGACTAGCGGAAGAGACCCAGTACTTC. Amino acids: CASTKGLAEETQYF. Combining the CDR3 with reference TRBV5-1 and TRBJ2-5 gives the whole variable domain KAGVTQTPRYLIKTRGQQVTLSCSPISGHRSVSWYQQTPGQGLQFLFEYFSETQRNKGNFPGRFSGRQFSNSRSEMNVSTLELGDSALYLCASTKGLAEETQYFGPGTRLLVL.

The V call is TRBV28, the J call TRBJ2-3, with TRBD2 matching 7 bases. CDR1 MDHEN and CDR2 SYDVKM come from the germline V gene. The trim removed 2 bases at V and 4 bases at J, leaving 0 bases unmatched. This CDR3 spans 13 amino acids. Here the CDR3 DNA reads TGTGCCAGCAGTTTAGCGGGAGCAGATACGCAGTATTTT. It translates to CASSLAGADTQYF.

The CDR3 DNA follows: TGTGCCAGCAGCGCCGAAGGTCTAGTGGGGACTATCTCCTACAATGAGCAGTTCTTC. It specifies CASSAEGLVGTISYNEQFF. The chain is built from TRBV7-2 and TRBJ2-1; 7 bases align to TRBD2. CDR1 and CDR2 (germline): SGHTA, FQGNSA. The V gene end was trimmed by 5 bases and the J gene end by 0 bases; junction bases not matched to a gene: 16. CDR3 length: 19 amino acids.

The CDR3 loop reads CASSSGTGFTKNIQYF. Written as DNA, the CDR3 is TGTGCCAGCAGCTCCGGGACAGGGTTTACCAAAAACATTCAGTACTTC. The chain combines TRBV7-6 with TRBJ2-4, with 9 bases that match TRBD1. Trimming cost V 4 bases and J 2 bases; bases outside gene matches: 6. The CDR3 totals 16 residues. The V gene's germline CDR1 is SGHVS and CDR2 FNYEAQ.

The CDR3 loop reads CASSAAPGQGKPDYGYTF. Here the CDR3 DNA reads TGTGCCAGCAGCGCGGCCCCCGGACAGGGGAAGCCGGACTATGGCTACACCTTC. This rearrangement joins TRBV7-9 to TRBJ1-2, with 9 bases aligning to TRBD1. The trim removed 5 bases at V and 3 bases at J, leaving 16 bases unmatched. The germline gives CDR1 SEHNR, CDR2 FQNEAQ (reference sequence). There are 18 residues in the CDR3. The full variable domain, in which reference TRBV7-9 and TRBJ1-2 provide the parts outside the CDR3, is DTGVSQNPRHKITKRGQNVTFRCDPISEHNRLYWYRQTLGQGPEFLTYFQNEAQLEKSRLLSDRFSAERPKGSFSTLEIQRTEQGDSAMYLCASSAAPGQGKPDYGYTFGSGTRLTVV.

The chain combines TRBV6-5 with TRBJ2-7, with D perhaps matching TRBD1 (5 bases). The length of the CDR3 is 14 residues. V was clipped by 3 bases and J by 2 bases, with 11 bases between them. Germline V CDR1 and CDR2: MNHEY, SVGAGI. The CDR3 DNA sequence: TGTGCCAGCAGTTATAGCAGGGATCCCTACGAGCAGTACTTC. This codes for CASSYSRDPYEQYF.

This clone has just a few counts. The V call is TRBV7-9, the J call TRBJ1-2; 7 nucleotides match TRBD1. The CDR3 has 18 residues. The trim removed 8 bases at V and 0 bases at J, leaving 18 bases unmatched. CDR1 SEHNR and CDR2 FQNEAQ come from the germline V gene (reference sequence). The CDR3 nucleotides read TGTGCCAGCGCCCCCACCGGGACAGAGGAGTTAGCTAACTATGGCTACACCTTC. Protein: CASAPTGTEELANYGYTF. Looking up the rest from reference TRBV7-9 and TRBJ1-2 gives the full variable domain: DTGVSQNPRHKITKRGQNVTFRCDPISEHNRLYWYRQTLGQGPEFLTYFQNEAQLEKSRLLSDRFSAERPKGSFSTLEIQRTEQGDSAMYLCASAPTGTEELANYGYTFGSGTRLTVV.

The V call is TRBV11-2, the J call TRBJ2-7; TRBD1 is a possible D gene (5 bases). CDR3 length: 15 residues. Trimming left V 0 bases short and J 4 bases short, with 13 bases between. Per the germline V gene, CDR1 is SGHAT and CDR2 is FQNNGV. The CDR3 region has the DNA TGTGCCAGCAGCTTAGAGTCAGGGAAGGGGTACGAGCAGTACTTC. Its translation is CASSLESGKGYEQYF.

The CDR3 DNA reads TGTGCCAGCAGCTCCTCCGGGACAGGGGGCGCGACTGAAGCTTTCTTT. This sequence encodes CASSSSGTGGATEAFF. The V and J genes are TRBV7-9 and TRBJ1-1, with TRBD1 identical over 12 bases. The CDR3 is made up of 16 amino acids. V was clipped by 4 bases and J by 5 bases; unmatched bases: 8. The V gene's germline CDR1 is SEHNR and CDR2 FQNEAQ (reference sequence).

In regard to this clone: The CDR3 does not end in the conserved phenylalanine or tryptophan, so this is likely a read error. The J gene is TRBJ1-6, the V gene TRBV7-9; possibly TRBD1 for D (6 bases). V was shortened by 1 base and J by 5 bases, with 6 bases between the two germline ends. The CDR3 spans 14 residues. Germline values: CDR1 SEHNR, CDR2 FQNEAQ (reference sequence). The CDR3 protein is CASSLDRDNSPLHL. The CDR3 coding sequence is TGTGCCAGCAGCTTAGACAGGGATAATTCACCCCTCCACCTT.

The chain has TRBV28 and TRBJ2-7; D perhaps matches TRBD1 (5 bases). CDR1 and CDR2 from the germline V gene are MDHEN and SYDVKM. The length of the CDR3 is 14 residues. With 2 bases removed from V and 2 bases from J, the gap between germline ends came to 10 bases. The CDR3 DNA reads TGTGCCAGCAGTTTAGCCGACAGTACCTACGAGCAGTACTTC. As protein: CASSLADSTYEQYF.

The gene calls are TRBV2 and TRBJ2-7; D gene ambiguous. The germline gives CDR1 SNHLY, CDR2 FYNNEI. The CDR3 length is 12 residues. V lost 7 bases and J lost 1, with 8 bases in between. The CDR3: CASTGQSYEQYF. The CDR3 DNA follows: TGTGCCAGCACTGGGCAGTCCTACGAGCAGTACTTC.

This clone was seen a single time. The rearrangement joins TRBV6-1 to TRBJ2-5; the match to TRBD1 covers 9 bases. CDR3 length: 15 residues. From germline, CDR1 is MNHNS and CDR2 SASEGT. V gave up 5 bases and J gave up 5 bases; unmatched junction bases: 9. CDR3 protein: CASSQDGTGTETQYF. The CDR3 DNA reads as TGTGCCAGCAGTCAAGACGGGACAGGGACCGAGACCCAGTACTTC.

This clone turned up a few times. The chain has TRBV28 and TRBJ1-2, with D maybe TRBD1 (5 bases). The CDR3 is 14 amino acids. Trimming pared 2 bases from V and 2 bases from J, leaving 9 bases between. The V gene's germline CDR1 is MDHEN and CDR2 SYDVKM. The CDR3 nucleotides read TGTGCCAGCAGTTTAGGGGCAGGAAACTATGGCTACACCTTC. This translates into CASSLGAGNYGYTF.